The 5 T cell receptor beta chains reported below all come from one sample, sequenced in a study of post-analysis software for immune sequencing data. General study points: Comparison of patients with controls showed a handful of TRBV segments more frequent in patients, TRBV5-6, TRBV5-1 and TRBV20-1 among them.

These receptors are not linked to any known antigen. The authors incorporated unique molecular identifiers into the TCR beta cDNA libraries. A single record per CDR3 protein comes from TCRdb applying MiXCR to the PCR reads. The sample records roughly 700,000 distinct CDR3 sequences, about 32% being singletons. Sequencing was carried out using blood. The receptors stem from a girl aged 5-17 years with multiple sclerosis.

This clonotype has only a few counts. The chain links TRBV28 to TRBJ1-2, with TRBD1 matching over 7 bases. Trimming at V came to 8 bases and at J to 1 base, leaving 10 bases not matched to a gene. Germline V gene lookup returns CDR1 MDHEN and CDR2 SYDVKM. This CDR3 is 15 amino acids long. CDR3 bases: TGTGCCAGCCTGAACAGGGGAGCCCTTAACTATGGCTACACCTTC. This encodes CASLNRGALNYGYTF.

V and J are TRBV7-2 and TRBJ1-1; D ambiguous. V dropped 2 bases and J dropped 3 bases, with 10 bases sitting between them. CDR1 and CDR2 (germline): SGHTA, FQGNSA. There are 14 residues in the CDR3. The CDR3 sequence is CASSLPQPYTEAFF. The DNA for the CDR3 is TGTGCCAGCAGCTTACCACAGCCATACACTGAAGCTTTCTTT.

The chain carries TRBV6-5 and TRBJ2-3; D is ambiguous. CDR1 is MNHEY, CDR2 SVGAGI, per germline. The length of the CDR3 is 14 residues. V lost 4 bases to trimming and J lost 4 bases, with 12 bases between them. The CDR3 DNA sequence: TGTGCCAGCAGTTTGGGCCCGGGCGCAGATACGCAGTATTTT. Protein: CASSLGPGADTQYF.

This rearrangement joins TRBV27 to TRBJ2-7; D not certain. The CDR3 sequence is 15 residues long. CDR1 and CDR2 from the germline V gene are MNHEY and SMNVEV (reference sequence). Trimming shortened V by 0 bases and J by 5 bases, and 14 bases separated the two germline ends. In DNA, the CDR3 is TGTGCCAGCAGTTTATCGGCGTCAACGTCCCACGAGCAGTACTTC. Its protein product is CASSLSASTSHEQYF.

This clonotype was seen a few times. The rearrangement links TRBV14 to TRBJ2-5; 14 positions match TRBD2. The J call may not be correct, given that the DNA end is closer to TRBJ2-7. CDR1 is SGHDN, CDR2 FVKESK, per germline. This CDR3 has 16 amino acids. The CDR3 here is CASSQPGLAGVYEQYF. The CDR3 DNA reads as TGTGCCAGCAGCCAGCCGGGACTAGCGGGAGTTTACGAGCAGTACTTC.